One and the same sample provided the 21 T cell receptor beta chains below, sequenced in a study of T cells expressing NK-cell markers. TCRdb reprocessed the 5' RACE reads, with one entry per CDR3 protein and no DNA. This sample contains about 21,000 distinct CDR3 sequences. The sequenced material came from blood T cells: a sorted CD56 or NKG2C T cell subset, CD4+ or CD8+ T cells, or bulk PBMC T cells (not recorded which). The receptors here all came from a man between 18 and 69 years old in good health.

V gene TRBV20-1 combines with J gene TRBJ2-1; the D gene TCRdb calls, TRBD2, cannot be checked with no DNA. The CDR3 covers 14 residues. Germline CDR1 reads DFQATT; CDR2 reads SNEGSKA (reference sequence). CDR3 amino acids: CSANDGTSVNEQFF.

The chain recombines TRBV19 with TRBJ1-1. The CDR3 has 11 residues. Germline CDR1 LNHDA, CDR2 SQIVND (reference sequence). The CDR3 is CASSIATEAFF. Together with reference TRBV19 and TRBJ1-1, the CDR3 gives the full variable domain: DGGITQSPKYLFRKEGQNVTLSCEQNLNHDAMYWYRQDPGQGLRLIYYSQIVNDFQKGDIAEGYSVSREKKESFPLTVTSAQKNPTAFYLCASSIATEAFFGQGTRLTVV.

CDR3 in amino acids: CASSGQRLASSTDTQYF. The chain couples TRBV7-9 to TRBJ2-3; TCRdb selects TRBD2, and the lack of DNA leaves this call unchecked. The CDR3 is 17 amino acids. Germline-derived CDR1 and CDR2 are SEHNR and FQNEAQ (reference sequence).

The chain carries TRBV4-3 and TRBJ2-2; TCRdb outputs TRBD2, but without DNA this stays unchecked. Germline CDR1 and CDR2: LGHNA and YSLEER. The CDR3 is 16 residues long. CDR3 amino acids: CASSRGLAGGPGELFF.

The chain carries TRBV4-1 and TRBJ1-1; TCRdb picks TRBD1, but there is no DNA to check that call. The CDR3 is 15 residues long. The V gene's germline CDR1 is MGHRA and CDR2 YSYEKL. CDR3 loop: CASSRGQGANTEAFF.

The CDR3 sequence is CASSSDDRPTNYGYTF. The V call is TRBV7-2, the J call TRBJ1-2; TCRdb outputs TRBD1, but without DNA this stays unchecked. Germline assignment: CDR1 SGHTA and CDR2 FQGNSA. This CDR3 comprises 16 residues.

The gene calls are TRBV19 and TRBJ2-3; TCRdb reports TRBD2, a call that lacks DNA to check it against. CDR3 size: 15 residues. Germline values: CDR1 LNHDA, CDR2 SQIVND (reference sequence). The CDR3 sequence: CASSDRLAGVDTQYF.

CDR3 residues: CSARGDTGELFF. This rearrangement joins TRBV20-1 to TRBJ2-2. The CDR3 totals 12 residues. Looked up from germline, CDR1 is DFQATT and CDR2 is SNEGSKA (reference sequence).

The chain recombines TRBV4-1 with TRBJ1-3; the D gene TCRdb calls, TRBD1, cannot be checked with no DNA. The germline V gene encodes CDR1 MGHRA and CDR2 YSYEKL. The CDR3 consists of 18 residues. CDR3: CASSQGRPGQLRGNTIYF.

This chain uses TRBV5-5 with TRBJ1-4. This CDR3 comprises 13 residues. Germline V gene data show CDR1 as SGHKS and CDR2 as YYEKEE (reference sequence). This CDR3 is CASSLLGDEKLFF.

The chain combines TRBV29-1 with TRBJ1-1. Germline V lookup: CDR1 SQVTM, CDR2 ANQGSEA. This CDR3 is 12 amino acids long. CDR3 in amino acids: CSVEKGNTEAFF.

The rearrangement uses TRBV9 and TRBJ2-7; TCRdb returns TRBD1, unconfirmable since there is no DNA. The CDR3 contains 15 residues. CDR1 is SGDLS, CDR2 YYNGEE, per germline. The CDR3: CASSPTGGAFYEQYF.

The rearrangement joins TRBV7-2 to TRBJ2-3; as DNA is missing, the TRBD2 call by TCRdb cannot be tested. Looked up from germline, CDR1 is SGHTA and CDR2 is FQGNSA. The CDR3 length is 16 residues. The CDR3 spells CASSRFSGASTDTQYF.

This rearrangement joins TRBV20-1 to TRBJ2-2; checking the TCRdb D call of TRBD1 is not possible without DNA. Germline CDR1 is DFQATT and CDR2 is SNEGSKA (reference sequence). The CDR3 extends over 13 amino acids. CDR3 in amino acids: CSARYGGFGELFF.

This sequence joins TRBV3-1 and TRBJ2-2. Looked up from germline, CDR1 is LGHDT and CDR2 is YNNKEL (reference sequence). This CDR3 contains 14 residues. The CDR3 reads CASSQLGFTGELFF. Looking up the rest from reference TRBV3-1 and TRBJ2-2 gives the full variable domain: DTAVSQTPKYLVTQMGNDKSIKCEQNLGHDTMYWYKQDSKKFLKIMFSYNNKELIINETVPNRFSPKSPDKAHLNLHINSLELGDSAVYFCASSQLGFTGELFFGEGSRLTVL.

The V and J genes are TRBV20-1 and TRBJ1-4; TCRdb returns TRBD1, unconfirmable since there is no DNA. This CDR3 comprises 13 residues. Germline loops: CDR1 DFQATT, CDR2 SNEGSKA (reference sequence). This CDR3 is CSAAYRAGEKLFF.

This chain joins TRBV12-3 or TRBV12-4 and TRBJ2-3; with no DNA, the TCRdb D assignment of TRBD2 cannot be verified. The CDR3 covers 15 residues. The CDR3 here is CASSFVAVGTDTQYF.

V usage is TRBV11-2 and J usage is TRBJ2-3. The CDR3 totals 16 residues. CDR1 and CDR2 from the germline V gene are SGHAT and FQNNGV. The CDR3 loop reads CASSLIMSAGTDTQYF.

The genes are TRBV3-1 and TRBJ2-1; absent DNA, TCRdb's TRBD2 call cannot be checked. The germline V gene encodes CDR1 LGHDT and CDR2 YNNKEL (reference sequence). CDR3 length equals 12 residues. The CDR3 protein is CASSQSASGQFF.

This chain connects TRBV4-3 to TRBJ2-3; checking the TCRdb D call of TRBD2 is not possible without DNA. CDR1 LGHNA and CDR2 YSLEER come from the germline V gene. This CDR3 region has 14 residues. CDR3 protein: CASSQDRLAETQYF.

The rearrangement joins TRBV7-9 to TRBJ2-1; TCRdb's assignment of TRBD2 cannot be checked, as there is no DNA. The CDR3 covers 14 residues. The V gene's germline CDR1 is SEHNR and CDR2 FQNEAQ (reference sequence). The CDR3 sequence: CASSTGLAGGEQFF.